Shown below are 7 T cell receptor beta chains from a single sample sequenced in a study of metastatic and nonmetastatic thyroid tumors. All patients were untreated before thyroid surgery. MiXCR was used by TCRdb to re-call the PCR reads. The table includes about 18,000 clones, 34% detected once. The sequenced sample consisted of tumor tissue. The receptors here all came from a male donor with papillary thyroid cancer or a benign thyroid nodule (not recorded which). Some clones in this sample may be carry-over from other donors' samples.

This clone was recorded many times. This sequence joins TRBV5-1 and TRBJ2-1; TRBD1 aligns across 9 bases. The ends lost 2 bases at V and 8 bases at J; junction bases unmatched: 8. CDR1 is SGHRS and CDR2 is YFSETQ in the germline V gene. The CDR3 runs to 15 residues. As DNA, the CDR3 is TGCGCCAGCAGCTTACAGGGGGCAGGTGTGGATGAGCAGTTCTTC. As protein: CASSLQGAGVDEQFF.

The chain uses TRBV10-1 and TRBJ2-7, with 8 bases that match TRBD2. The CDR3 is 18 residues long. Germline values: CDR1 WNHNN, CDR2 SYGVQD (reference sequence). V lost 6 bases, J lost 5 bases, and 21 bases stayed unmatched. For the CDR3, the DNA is TGCGCCAGCAGGTCAGCGGGAGCCGTTTTCTTTTTTCGTGACGAGCAGTACTTC. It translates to CASRSAGAVFFFRDEQYF.

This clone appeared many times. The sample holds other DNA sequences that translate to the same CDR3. The CDR3 DNA sequence: TGCGCCAGCAGCTTGACGGGACAGATCTACGAGCAGTACTTC. This sequence encodes CASSLTGQIYEQYF. The chain is built from TRBV5-1 and TRBJ2-7, with 7 bases aligning to TRBD1. This CDR3 is built from 14 residues. Germline CDR1 reads SGHRS; CDR2 reads YFSETQ. The V and J ends lost 1 base and 3 bases, in that order; junction bases with no gene match: 4.

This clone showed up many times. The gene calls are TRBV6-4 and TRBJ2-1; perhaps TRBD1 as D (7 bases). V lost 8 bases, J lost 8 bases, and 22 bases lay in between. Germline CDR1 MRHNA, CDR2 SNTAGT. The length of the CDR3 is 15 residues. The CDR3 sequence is CASSEKAGTGDEQFF. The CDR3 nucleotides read TGTGCCAGCTCCGAAAAAGCGGGTACAGGGGATGAGCAGTTCTTC.

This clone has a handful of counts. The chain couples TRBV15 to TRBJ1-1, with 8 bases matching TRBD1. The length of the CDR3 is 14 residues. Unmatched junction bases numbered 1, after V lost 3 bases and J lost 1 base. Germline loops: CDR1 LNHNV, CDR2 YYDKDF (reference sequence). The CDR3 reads CATSRGTGNTEAFF. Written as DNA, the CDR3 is TGTGCCACCAGCAGGGGGACAGGGAACACTGAAGCTTTCTTT.

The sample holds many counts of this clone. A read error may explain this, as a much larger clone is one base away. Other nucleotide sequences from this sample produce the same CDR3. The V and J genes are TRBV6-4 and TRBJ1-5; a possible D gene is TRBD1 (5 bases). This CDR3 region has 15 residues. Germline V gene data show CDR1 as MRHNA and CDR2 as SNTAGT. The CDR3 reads CASTGWGLVSQPQHF. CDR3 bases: TGTGCCAGCACCGGGTGGGGCTTGGTAAGTCAGCCCCAGCACTTT.

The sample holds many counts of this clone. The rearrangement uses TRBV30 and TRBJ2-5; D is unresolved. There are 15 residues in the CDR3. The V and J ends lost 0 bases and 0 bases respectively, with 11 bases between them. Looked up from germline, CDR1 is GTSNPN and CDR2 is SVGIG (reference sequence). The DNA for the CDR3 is TGTGCCTGGAGTGTTCGTGGACCCTACCAAGAGACCCAGTACTTC. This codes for CAWSVRGPYQETQYF.